In this sample, the clone carrying this T cell receptor (beta chain) turned up once. While infection was still active, Seattle patients were enrolled and then followed longitudinally. The data originate from a study of blood T cell repertoires in COVID-19. Whole-study context: Material from acute and convalescent COVID-19 was sourced from the United States, Italy and Spain.

Sequenced by immunoSEQ multiplex PCR; TCRdb stores in-frame clones only, minus some. The sample has 150,000 to 200,000 clones, approximately 81% seen once. This CDR3 region has 16 residues. Trimming shortened V by 8 bases and J by 8 bases, and 24 bases separated the two germline ends. CDR1 is KGHDR and CDR2 is SFDVKD in the germline V gene. The specimen sequenced was peripheral blood. The sequence derives from a person aged 65-85 years with COVID-19, enrolled during active disease. V is TRBV24-1 and J is TRBJ2-1; tentative D call: TRBD2 (6 bases). CDR3 coding DNA: TGTGCCACCACTCCCCGGCCAGGGCGGGATGTGGATGAGCAGTTCTTC. Its protein is CATTPRPGRDVDEQFF.